The 14 T cell receptor beta chains given below trace back to one sample, sequenced in a study of blood T cells in healthy people across ages (dated by TCRdb to about 2015). The library was built by means of 5' RACE. These reads were obtained on an Illumina HiSeq 2500. A second PCR of roughly 7 to 11 cycles was performed with a sample-barcoded 5' primer and a J-beta primer mix. TCRdb reprocessed the public reads (quality trimming at Q25 with fastp, clone calling with MiXCR) and kept in-frame beta chains. Duplicate CDR3 protein sequences are folded into a single record with the most common DNA and genes. The sample table holds hundreds of thousands of distinct CDR3 sequences, of which roughly three fifths were seen once. The top ten clonotypes cover roughly 24% of the sample. Material: blood. The receptors come from a man between 35 and 55 years old in good health.

This chain connects TRBV4-3 to TRBJ1-5; D gene unclear. The CDR3 is made up of 16 amino acids. CDR1 is LGHNA and CDR2 is YSLEER in the germline V gene. Between the trimmed V and J ends, which lost 0 bases and 6 bases, there was a span of 15 bases. The CDR3 here is CASSQDWREVGQPQHF. Here the CDR3 DNA reads TGCGCCAGCAGCCAAGATTGGAGGGAAGTAGGTCAGCCCCAGCATTTT.

The chain recombines TRBV20-1 with TRBJ2-1; maybe TRBD2 (6 bases). This CDR3 spans 16 amino acids. Looked up from germline, CDR1 is DFQATT and CDR2 is SNEGSKA (reference sequence). The germline V and J ends were trimmed by 6 bases and 8 bases, with 26 bases remaining between them. The DNA for the CDR3 is TGCAGTGCAAGCCCCTCCGAGGACATTTCTAGCGATGAGCAGTTCTTC. It specifies CSASPSEDISSDEQFF.

The genes are TRBV20-1 and TRBJ1-2; perhaps TRBD1 as D (6 bases). From germline, CDR1 is DFQATT and CDR2 SNEGSKA (reference sequence). The V and J ends lost 4 bases and 3 bases respectively, with 12 bases between them. There are 13 residues in the CDR3. The CDR3 DNA follows: TGCAGTGCTATATTGGACAGCGACTATGGCTACACCTTC. Translated, it gives CSAILDSDYGYTF.

The V call is TRBV7-3, the J call TRBJ2-3; 8 bases are shared with TRBD2. Losses at the gene ends were 4 bases for V and 0 bases for J; bases not matched to a gene: 21. Germline CDR1 and CDR2: SGHTA and FQGTGA. This CDR3 spans 21 amino acids. The CDR3 region is CASSSEQTISAQRGSTDTQYF. The CDR3 DNA follows: TGTGCCAGCAGCTCCGAACAGACTATATCGGCCCAGCGGGGGAGCACAGATACGCAGTATTTT.

This clonotype was detected a few times. V is TRBV3-1 and J is TRBJ2-7, with 7 bases fitting TRBD2. TRBJ2-4 explains the end of the DNA better; the J call may be wrong. The CDR3 runs 14 residues. Germline-derived CDR1 and CDR2 are LGHDT and YNNKEL (reference sequence). CDR3 region: CASSQGGSGDIQYF. In DNA form, the CDR3 reads TGTGCCAGCAGCCAAGGAGGAAGCGGGGACATTCAGTACTTC.

J is TRBJ2-7 and V is TRBV5-1; 11 bases align to TRBD2. The J call is in doubt because the DNA end fits TRBJ2-5 better. Germline CDR1 is SGHRS and CDR2 is YFSETQ. The CDR3 contains 16 residues. The CDR3, as DNA: TGCGCCAGCGGTTCGGCTAGCGGGGGGCCGGCGGAGACCCAGTACTTC. This translates into CASGSASGGPAETQYF.

The genes are TRBV28 and TRBJ2-5; D not certain. The CDR3 runs to 14 residues. Per the germline V gene, CDR1 is MDHEN and CDR2 is SYDVKM. Trimming stripped 4 bases from V and 5 bases from J, with 14 bases between. The CDR3 region has the DNA TGTGCCAGCAGTTCGGGTCCTATGGGGGAGACCCAGTACTTC. The encoded protein is CASSSGPMGETQYF.

The chain is built from TRBV4-1 and TRBJ2-7; a possible D gene is TRBD2 (7 bases). The CDR3 length is 15 residues. V was clipped by 1 base and J by 4 bases, with 14 bases between them. Germline CDR1 and CDR2: MGHRA and YSYEKL. CDR3 bases: TGCGCCAGCAGCCAAGCTCTAGGGGGGGTTTACGAGCAGTACTTC. This translates into CASSQALGGVYEQYF.

The chain has TRBV4-2 and TRBJ2-1; 10 nucleotides line up with TRBD2. The CDR3 loop spans 16 amino acids. V lost 6 bases to trimming and J lost 1 base; unmatched junction nucleotides: 6. Germline CDR1 and CDR2: LGHNA and YNFKEQ. The CDR3 sequence is CASSTLLAGSYNEQFF. The CDR3 DNA follows: TGTGCCAGCAGTACTTTACTAGCGGGATCCTACAATGAGCAGTTCTTC.

The V gene is TRBV20-1, the J gene TRBJ2-5, with 7 nucleotides matching TRBD2. This CDR3 has 15 residues. After removal of 0 bases from V and 1 base from J, the junction contained 5 bases not matched to a gene. From germline, CDR1 is DFQATT and CDR2 SNEGSKA (reference sequence). Here the CDR3 reads CSARERREPQETQYF. The CDR3 DNA sequence: TGCAGTGCTAGAGAGCGGCGGGAGCCCCAAGAGACCCAGTACTTC.

This chain uses TRBV4-1 with TRBJ1-2; TRBD1 aligns across 9 bases. Looked up from germline, CDR1 is MGHRA and CDR2 is YSYEKL. The CDR3 length is 16 residues. Trimming cost V 3 bases and J 4 bases; bases outside gene matches: 9. CDR3 region: CASSQYHRGRTYGYTF. CDR3 in DNA: TGCGCCAGCAGCCAGTATCACAGGGGGCGAACCTATGGCTACACCTTC.

The DNA of the CDR3 is TGTGCCAGCAGACTCGGGACAGGGGGCTACAATGAGCAGTTCTTC. This gives the protein CASRLGTGGYNEQFF. This chain connects TRBV12-3 or TRBV12-4 to TRBJ2-1; 11 positions agree with TRBD1. This CDR3 contains 15 residues. Trimming cost V 6 bases and J 3 bases; bases outside gene matches: 4.

V gene TRBV9 combines with J gene TRBJ2-3; TRBD1 matches at 8 bases. CDR3 size: 15 residues. CDR1 and CDR2 (germline): SGDLS, YYNGEE. V lost 5 bases and J lost 8; bases outside the gene matches: 13. The CDR3: CASSSGDRQMGTQYF. The CDR3 DNA follows: TGTGCCAGCAGTTCCGGGGACAGGCAGATGGGTACGCAGTATTTT.

The chain employs TRBV5-1 and TRBJ2-1; no definite D call. CDR3 size: 15 residues. Per germline, CDR1 SGHRS and CDR2 YFSETQ. V shed 4 bases and J shed 5 bases, with 16 bases lying between them. DNA for the CDR3: TGCGCCAGCAGCCCCGGCCCGCTTAATGACAATGAGCAGTTCTTC. Its translation is CASSPGPLNDNEQFF.